These T cell receptor beta chains were read from a single sample in a study of PD-L1 blockade in urothelial cancer. Profiling relied on immunoSEQ multiplex PCR, and the TCRdb table lists in-frame clones only, not all of them. The sample holds 95,000 to 130,000 clones, around nine tenths seen once. Sequences were derived from PBMCs, sampled around atezolizumab (anti-PD-L1) treatment. Source of these receptors: a man in his sixties with urothelial cancer. Both conserved end residues are part of each CDR3. Fields, in order: clone size, J gene, V gene, CDR3 length, D gene, CDR3 DNA, CDR3 protein. A D gene is named only where the DNA matches it firmly. Rows may omit the clone size; those that give it use once, few, many or a size class.

size: .; J: TRBJ2-7; V: TRBV4-2; length: 14; D: .; DNA: TGTGCCAGCAGCTCGGGAGTGGGGTCCTACGAGCAGTACTTC; CDR3: CASSSGVGSYEQYF
size: .; J: TRBJ2-7; V: TRBV6-6; length: 16; D: TRBD2; DNA: TGTGCCAGCAGTTACTCACTAGCGGGGACGCACTACGAGCAGTACTTC; CDR3: CASSYSLAGTHYEQYF
size: .; J: TRBJ1-5; V: TRBV5-8; length: 15; D: .; DNA: TGTGCCAGCAGCTTCGAGAGATATAGCAATCAGCCCCAGCATTTT; CDR3: CASSFERYSNQPQHF
size: .; J: TRBJ1-1; V: TRBV19; length: 14; D: TRBD1; DNA: TGTGCCAGTAGTATGTCAGGGGGCCGGACTGAAGCTTTCTTT; CDR3: CASSMSGGRTEAFF
size: .; J: TRBJ2-5; V: TRBV5-4; length: 14; D: TRBD2; DNA: TGTGCCAGCAGCTCAGGACTAGCGACGAAGACCCAGTACTTC; CDR3: CASSSGLATKTQYF
size: .; J: TRBJ2-2; V: TRBV4-3; length: 16; D: TRBD2; DNA: TGCGCCAGCAGCCAGAGCGGGGGGGCCGGCACCGGGGAGCTGTTTTTT; CDR3: CASSQSGGAGTGELFF
size: once; J: TRBJ1-5; V: TRBV19; length: 14; D: .; DNA: TGTGCCAGTAGCGACCCCGGAGGCAATCAGCCCCAGCATTTT; CDR3: CASSDPGGNQPQHF
size: .; J: TRBJ2-5; V: TRBV10-3; length: 13; D: .; DNA: TGTGCCATCAGCCCGAGGGGGCAAGAGACCCAGTACTTC; CDR3: CAISPRGQETQYF
size: .; J: TRBJ2-2; V: TRBV30; length: 14; D: .; DNA: TGTGGCAGGGAAGACGGGGGAAGAACCGGGGAGCTGTTTTTT; CDR3: CGREDGGRTGELFF
size: .; J: TRBJ1-1; V: TRBV19; length: 16; D: TRBD1; DNA: TGTGCCAGTAGTCCCTACAGGGACAGGGGGGGCACTGAAGCTTTCTTT; CDR3: CASSPYRDRGGTEAFF
size: .; J: TRBJ2-3; V: TRBV6-6; length: 15; D: TRBD2; DNA: TGTGCCAGCAGGCGGACTAGCGGCCGCACAGATACGCAGTATTTT; CDR3: CASRRTSGRTDTQYF
size: .; J: TRBJ2-3; V: TRBV27; length: 15; D: .; DNA: TGTGCCAGCAGTGGTCTAGCGTTTGGAGGAGATACGCAGTATTTT; CDR3: CASSGLAFGGDTQYF
size: .; J: TRBJ1-2; V: TRBV5-4; length: 16; D: TRBD1; DNA: TGTGCCAGCAGCTTGGACAGGGGGCGGTCATCGGGGAGCTACACCTTC; CDR3: CASSLDRGRSSGSYTF
size: .; J: TRBJ2-3; V: TRBV18; length: 16; D: .; DNA: TGTGCCAGCTCACCAGAGGGGGTCGCTAGCACAGATACGCAGTATTTT; CDR3: CASSPEGVASTDTQYF
size: .; J: TRBJ1-4; V: TRBV2; length: 16; D: .; DNA: TGTGCCAGCAGTGAAGTAGGACACTCAACTAATGAAAAACTGTTTTTT; CDR3: CASSEVGHSTNEKLFF
size: .; J: TRBJ1-1; V: TRBV6-6; length: 14; D: .; DNA: TGTGCCAGCAGTTATGACAGAGCGAACACTGAAGCTTTCTTT; CDR3: CASSYDRANTEAFF
size: .; J: TRBJ2-3; V: TRBV5-1; length: 14; D: .; DNA: TGCGCCAGCAACCTTTTCCAGGAGGGAGATACGCAGTATTTT; CDR3: CASNLFQEGDTQYF
size: .; J: TRBJ2-1; V: TRBV27; length: 18; D: TRBD2; DNA: TGTGCCAGCAGTTTACTAGCGGGAGGGCCCAACCCTTACAATGAGCAGTTCTTC; CDR3: CASSLLAGGPNPYNEQFF
size: .; J: TRBJ2-3; V: TRBV2; length: 21; D: TRBD2; DNA: TGTGCCAGCAGTGAAGACCCCCCTGGACTAGGACTAGCGGGGACCACAGATACGCAGTATTTT; CDR3: CASSEDPPGLGLAGTTDTQYF
size: .; J: TRBJ2-2; V: TRBV4-3; length: 16; D: .; DNA: TGCGCCAGCAGCCAAGGGTTAGGGGCGAACACCGGGGAGCTGTTTTTT; CDR3: CASSQGLGANTGELFF
size: .; J: TRBJ1-3; V: TRBV11-2; length: 17; D: .; DNA: TGTGCCAGCAGCTCAATCGGGACTGCCCCCCCTTTTCACACCATATATTTT; CDR3: CASSSIGTAPPFHTIYF
size: once; J: TRBJ2-7; V: TRBV6-1; length: 13; D: TRBD2; DNA: TGTGCCAGCATGGAGGGACTAGCGGGAGGATTGTACTTC; CDR3: CASMEGLAGGLYF
size: .; J: TRBJ1-6; V: TRBV6-4; length: 14; D: TRBD1; DNA: TGTGCCAGCAGCCAGACAGGGGACAATTCACCCCTCCACTTT; CDR3: CASSQTGDNSPLHF
size: .; J: TRBJ2-5; V: TRBV7-3; length: 15; D: .; DNA: TGTGCCAGCAGCCTCCAGGCGGGGGCCGGGGAGACCCAGTACTTC; CDR3: CASSLQAGAGETQYF
size: .; J: TRBJ2-5; V: TRBV19; length: 15; D: TRBD2; DNA: TGTGCCAGTAGTACACTAGCGGGAGTCACTGAGACCCAGTACTTC; CDR3: CASSTLAGVTETQYF
size: .; J: TRBJ1-1; V: TRBV2; length: 14; D: TRBD1; DNA: TGTGCCAGCAGTGAACAGGGGGAGGACACTGAAGCTTTCTTT; CDR3: CASSEQGEDTEAFF
size: .; J: TRBJ2-1; V: TRBV4-2; length: 14; D: TRBD2; DNA: TGTGCCAGCAGCCAAGGGGGGGGTACGGATGAGCAGTTCTTC; CDR3: CASSQGGGTDEQFF
size: .; J: TRBJ1-1; V: TRBV11-2; length: 12; D: .; DNA: TGTGCCAGCAGTTCAGGGATCACTGAAGCTTTCTTT; CDR3: CASSSGITEAFF
size: .; J: TRBJ2-7; V: TRBV6-5; length: 15; D: TRBD1; DNA: TGTGCCAGCAGTTCCGGACAGGCCCGCTCCTACGAGCAGTACTTC; CDR3: CASSSGQARSYEQYF
size: .; J: TRBJ2-1; V: TRBV28; length: 16; D: .; DNA: TGTGCCAGCAGTTTGCGGGGACAGTTCTCCTACAATGAGCAGTTCTTC; CDR3: CASSLRGQFSYNEQFF
size: .; J: TRBJ1-2; V: TRBV28; length: 14; D: .; DNA: TGTGCCAGCAGGCCCTCCGGACAGAACTATGGCTACACCTTC; CDR3: CASRPSGQNYGYTF
size: .; J: TRBJ1-4; V: TRBV15; length: 19; D: TRBD1; DNA: TGTGCCACCAGCAGAGGCTCATGGCGACAGGGTTGGCCTAATGAAAAACTGTTTTTT; CDR3: CATSRGSWRQGWPNEKLFF
size: once; J: TRBJ1-5; V: TRBV11-3; length: 16; D: .; DNA: TGTGCCAGCAGCCCAAAACGGACTTATAGCAATCAGCCCCAGCATTTT; CDR3: CASSPKRTYSNQPQHF
size: .; J: TRBJ1-1; V: TRBV28; length: 16; D: TRBD1; DNA: TGTGCCAGCAGTCCGTACTACAGGGGAAGTGGCACTGAAGCTTTCTTT; CDR3: CASSPYYRGSGTEAFF
size: few; J: TRBJ1-2; V: TRBV5-1; length: 13; D: .; DNA: TGCGCCAGCAGCCCGCCCCAAGAGGGAGGCTACACCTTC; CDR3: CASSPPQEGGYTF
size: .; J: TRBJ2-3; V: TRBV29-1; length: 13; D: .; DNA: TGCAGCGTTGAAGCTCAACAGGGTTCAACGCAGTATTTT; CDR3: CSVEAQQGSTQYF